One sample yielded the 7 T cell receptor beta chains listed below, sequenced in a study of early T cells in non-severe SARS-CoV-2 infection. TCRdb called the 5' RACE reads again in MiXCR, with one record for every CDR3 protein. Among tens of thousands of distinct CDR3 sequences listed, around a sixth were seen once. Sequencing was performed on whole blood. These receptor sequences come from an adult who was a healthcare worker with PCR-confirmed SARS-CoV-2 infection or an uninfected control (not recorded which).

The chain couples TRBV4-1 to TRBJ2-7; a possible D gene is TRBD1 (6 bases). V shed 5 bases and J shed 4 bases, with 12 bases lying between them. Germline V gene data show CDR1 as MGHRA and CDR2 as YSYEKL. This CDR3 contains 13 residues. CDR3 in amino acids: CASSVPGTYEQYF. CDR3 nucleotide sequence: TGCGCCAGCAGCGTTCCCGGGACATACGAGCAGTACTTC.

This clonotype was recorded a few times. The chain uses TRBV29-1 and TRBJ1-1; 9 nucleotides align to TRBD1. The V gene's germline CDR1 is SQVTM and CDR2 ANQGSEA. The CDR3 loop spans 15 amino acids. Trimming removed 7 bases from V and 0 bases from J; junction bases left unmatched: 9. The CDR3 protein is CSAGTGILMNTEAFF. The CDR3 nucleotides read TGCAGCGCCGGGACAGGGATTTTAATGAACACTGAAGCTTTCTTT.

This clonotype was observed many times. This sequence joins TRBV9 and TRBJ2-7; TRBD2 aligns across 9 bases. Germline CDR1 reads SGDLS; CDR2 reads YYNGEE. CDR3 length: 16 amino acids. Trimming took 0 bases from V and 2 from J; bases not matched to a gene: 6. This CDR3 is CASSVGGGRAPYEQYF. Here the CDR3 DNA reads TGTGCCAGCAGCGTAGGTGGCGGGAGGGCCCCCTACGAGCAGTACTTC.

The V call is TRBV6-1, the J call TRBJ2-5; 7 bases agree with TRBD2. Trimming took 2 bases from V and 4 from J; bases not matched to a gene: 4. This CDR3 comprises 14 residues. The germline CDR1 and CDR2 sequences are MNHNS and SASEGT. CDR3 in DNA: TGTGCCAGCAGTGAATTAACTAGCGCAGAGACCCAGTACTTC. It is translated as CASSELTSAETQYF.

The V gene is TRBV29-1, the J gene TRBJ1-2; D remains unclear. Germline V gives CDR1 SQVTM, CDR2 ANQGSEA. The germline V and J ends were trimmed by 3 bases and 3 bases, with 2 bases remaining between them. The CDR3 loop spans 10 amino acids. CDR3 bases: TGCAGCGTTGACCACTATGGCTACACCTTC. Its translation is CSVDHYGYTF. Combining the CDR3 with reference TRBV29-1 and TRBJ1-2 gives the whole variable domain SAVISQKPSRDICQRGTSLTIQCQVDSQVTMMFWYRQQPGQSLTLIATANQGSEATYESGFVIDKFPISRPNLTFSTLTVSNMSPEDSSIYLCSVDHYGYTFGSGTRLTVV.

The sample holds a few counts of this clonotype. This chain joins TRBV2 and TRBJ2-1; 11 bases align to TRBD2. V shed 6 bases and J 7 bases; nucleotides not matched to a gene: 5. The germline gives CDR1 SNHLY, CDR2 FYNNEI. The CDR3 length is 14 residues. The CDR3 region is CASRGLAGGNEQFF. Here the CDR3 DNA reads TGTGCCAGCAGGGGCCTAGCGGGGGGTAATGAGCAGTTCTTC. The full variable domain, with the rest looked up from reference TRBV2 and TRBJ2-1, is EPEVTQTPSHQVTQMGQEVILRCVPISNHLYFYWYRQILGQKVEFLVSFYNNEISEKSEIFDDQFSVERPDGSNFTLKIRSTKLEDSAMYFCASRGLAGGNEQFFGPGTRLTVL.

This rearrangement joins TRBV29-1 to TRBJ1-2; D perhaps matches TRBD1 (5 bases). CDR1 SQVTM and CDR2 ANQGSEA come from the germline V gene. The CDR3 covers 11 residues. V shed 3 bases and J shed 6 bases, with 8 bases lying between them. DNA for the CDR3: TGCAGCGTTGACAGGGTGGATGGCTACACCTTC. This codes for CSVDRVDGYTF.